The 21 T cell receptor beta chains presented below share a single source sample, sequenced in a study of cytomegalovirus exposure and HLA in healthy donors. Researchers ran the PCR with 60 Vbeta and 13 Jbeta primers. TCRdb keeps only in-frame clones here, not all; method: immunoSEQ multiplex PCR. The sample lists approximately 270,000 clones; around 80% were seen once. Sequencing was carried out using PBMCs. The receptors were gathered from a girl under 10 years old in good health and CMV-seronegative.

V is TRBV6-1 and J is TRBJ2-4, with a weak D call TRBD1 (5 bases). CDR1 MNHNS and CDR2 SASEGT come from the germline V gene. Trimming took off 3 bases at V and 0 bases at J, with 18 bases between the two ends. The CDR3 loop spans 18 amino acids. The DNA for the CDR3 is TGTGCCAGCAGTGAGGGCAGGGATGGGGTAATAGCCAAAAACATTCAGTACTTC. Its translation is CASSEGRDGVIAKNIQYF.

The chain combines TRBV5-1 with TRBJ1-5; tentative D call: TRBD1 (5 bases). V was cut by 0 bases and J by 1 base, with 17 bases left in between. Germline V gene lookup returns CDR1 SGHRS and CDR2 YFSETQ. The CDR3 extends over 18 amino acids. CDR3 bases: TGCGCCAGCAGCTTGGGGGTTGGGGCATTCAACAGCAATCAGCCCCAGCATTTT. Translating gives CASSLGVGAFNSNQPQHF.

The V call is TRBV5-5, the J call TRBJ2-1, with 10 bases aligning to TRBD2. The CDR3 has 18 residues. Germline-derived CDR1 and CDR2 are SGHKS and YYEKEE (reference sequence). J was trimmed by 9 bases and V by 1 base; bases with no gene match: 16. The CDR3 DNA sequence: TGTGCCAGCAGCTTGCGCTCTAGCGGGAGTCCCACGTCGGGTGAGCAGTTCTTC. This codes for CASSLRSSGSPTSGEQFF.

The rearrangement joins TRBV28 to TRBJ1-2, with a possible D match to TRBD1 (5 bases). This CDR3 spans 14 amino acids. Trimming took off 3 bases at V and 4 bases at J, with 12 bases between the two ends. CDR1 is MDHEN and CDR2 is SYDVKM in the germline V gene. DNA for the CDR3: TGTGCCAGCAGTTTGGCAGCAGGGCGCTATGGCTACACCTTC. Translating gives CASSLAAGRYGYTF.

V gene TRBV30 combines with J gene TRBJ2-7, with 9 nucleotides matching TRBD1. Per the germline V gene, CDR1 is GTSNPN and CDR2 is SVGIG (reference sequence). The CDR3 is 15 residues long. The J segment lost 1 base and the V segment lost 2 bases, leaving 6 bases of the junction unmatched. CDR3 amino acids: CAWSIDRGSSYEQYF. CDR3 bases: TGTGCCTGGAGTATCGACAGGGGGTCTTCCTACGAGCAGTACTTC. Combining the CDR3 with reference TRBV30 and TRBJ2-7 gives the whole variable domain SQTIHQWPATLVQPVGSPLSLECTVEGTSNPNLYWYRQAAGRGLQLLFYSVGIGQISSEVPQNLSASRPQDRQFILSSKKLLLSDSGFYLCAWSIDRGSSYEQYFGPGTRLTVT.

In its sample, this clone was seen a few times. J is TRBJ2-3 and V is TRBV27, with D uncertain. The V end lost 1 base, the J end lost 1 base, and 6 bases lay between the germline ends. This CDR3 has 14 amino acids. Germline V gene data show CDR1 as MNHEY and CDR2 as SMNVEV (reference sequence). DNA for the CDR3: TGTGCCAGCAGTTTATGGGCTCGCACAGATACGCAGTATTTT. Amino acid sequence: CASSLWARTDTQYF.

V usage is TRBV10-3 and J usage is TRBJ2-1, with 11 bases that match TRBD2. This CDR3 contains 15 residues. Germline trimming cut 7 bases from V and 6 bases from J; bases unmatched to any gene: 8. The germline V gene encodes CDR1 ENHRY and CDR2 SYGVKD. The CDR3 DNA reads TGTGCCATCAACGGAGCCGGGACTAGCGGCAATGAGCAGTTCTTC. Translated: CAINGAGTSGNEQFF.

The chain's CDR3 is CAISGVRGLWTGELFF. The CDR3 bases are TGTGCCATCAGTGGTGTCAGGGGGCTTTGGACCGGGGAGCTGTTTTTT. The chain is built from TRBV10-3 and TRBJ2-2; 8 bases are shared with TRBD1. The CDR3 has 16 residues. V lost 4 bases to trimming and J lost 5 bases; unmatched junction nucleotides: 9. Germline-derived CDR1 and CDR2 are ENHRY and SYGVKD.

The chain uses TRBV4-2 and TRBJ2-6; D is unclear. Germline V gene sequence: CDR1 LGHNA, CDR2 YNFKEQ. The CDR3 loop spans 16 amino acids. V was shortened by 0 bases and J by 0 bases, with 6 bases between the two germline ends. The CDR3 spells CASSQEYSSGANVLTF. The CDR3 coding sequence is TGTGCCAGCAGCCAAGAATACAGCTCTGGGGCCAACGTCCTGACTTTC.

CDR3 nucleotides: TGTGCCAGCAGCTTAGCCGAGCCCAGGGGGTTTACGGAGACCCAGTACTTC. Amino acids: CASSLAEPRGFTETQYF. The chain couples TRBV7-6 to TRBJ2-5; 7 bases are a match to TRBD1. In germline, CDR1 is SGHVS, CDR2 FNYEAQ. This CDR3 is 17 amino acids long. V dropped 0 bases and J dropped 5; count of bases not matched to a gene: 12. Based on the CDR3 plus reference TRBV7-6 and TRBJ2-5, the full variable domain is GAGVSQSPRYKVTKRGQDVALRCDPISGHVSLYWYRQALGQGPEFLTYFNYEAQQDKSGLPNDRFSAERPEGSISTLTIQRTEQRDSAMYRCASSLAEPRGFTETQYFGPGTRLLVL.

This clone was found a few times. The chain employs TRBV28 and TRBJ1-4, with 10 bases fitting TRBD1. The CDR3 covers 14 residues. The trim removed 6 bases at V and 10 bases at J, leaving 8 bases unmatched. Germline values: CDR1 MDHEN, CDR2 SYDVKM. CDR3 DNA: TGTGCCAGCAGCTGGGGACAGGGGTATCGAAAACTGTTTTTT. Residues: CASSWGQGYRKLFF.

V gene TRBV11-2 combines with J gene TRBJ2-7, with 7 bases matching TRBD2. The CDR3 is 16 amino acids. From germline, CDR1 is SGHAT and CDR2 FQNNGV. V shed 5 bases, J shed 0 bases, and the junction held 10 bases outside the gene matches. The CDR3 is CASSRYSSGLSYEQYF. The CDR3 DNA follows: TGTGCCAGCAGCCGGTATTCTAGCGGACTCTCCTACGAGCAGTACTTC.

This rearrangement joins TRBV25-1 to TRBJ1-4; tentative D call: TRBD1 (5 bases). Germline CDR1 MGHDK, CDR2 SYGVNS. The CDR3 is made up of 16 amino acids. V dropped 3 bases and J dropped 8 bases, with 19 bases sitting between them. Here the CDR3 DNA reads TGTGCCAGCAGTGATTCGGGGGGGTTTGGTGGAGAAAAACTGTTTTTT. It encodes CASSDSGGFGGEKLFF.

The J gene is TRBJ1-2, the V gene TRBV28; D is possibly TRBD1 (6 bases). The CDR3 extends over 13 amino acids. The germline CDR1 and CDR2 sequences are MDHEN and SYDVKM. V lost 1 base and J lost 8, with 11 bases in between. The CDR3 loop reads CASSLSAGTGYTF. The CDR3 coding sequence is TGTGCCAGCAGTTTATCGGCAGGGACAGGCTACACCTTC.

This chain connects TRBV7-6 to TRBJ2-1; 15 positions agree with TRBD2. Per the germline V gene, CDR1 is SGHVS and CDR2 is FNYEAQ. Trimming took 4 bases from V and 6 from J; bases not matched to a gene: 7. The CDR3 contains 17 residues. The CDR3 here is CASSSRTSGRVSNEQFF. For the CDR3, the DNA is TGTGCCAGCAGCTCCCGGACTAGCGGGAGGGTCTCCAATGAGCAGTTCTTC.

The chain couples TRBV4-1 to TRBJ1-6; 7 bases are a match to TRBD1. CDR3 length: 15 amino acids. V lost 2 bases, J lost 7 bases, and 5 bases stayed unmatched. CDR1 is MGHRA, CDR2 YSYEKL, per germline. This chain's CDR3 is CASSQTDRDNSPLHF. In DNA form, the CDR3 reads TGCGCCAGCAGCCAAACCGACAGGGACAATTCACCCCTCCACTTT.

The chain couples TRBV28 to TRBJ1-4; D is ambiguous. Germline lookup yields CDR1 MDHEN and CDR2 SYDVKM. This CDR3 has 16 residues. Trimming took 5 bases from V and 1 from J, leaving 14 bases between them. CDR3 sequence: CASSGLHGRTNEKLFF. The CDR3 nucleotides read TGTGCCAGCAGTGGACTTCATGGAAGAACTAATGAAAAACTGTTTTTT.

For this clone: Within the sample, other DNA sequences also encode this same CDR3. The chain links TRBV18 to TRBJ2-3; 7 bases agree with TRBD2. The CDR3 is 14 amino acids. Germline CDR1 KGHSH, CDR2 LQKENI. Losses at the gene ends were 0 bases for V and 3 bases for J; bases not matched to a gene: 0. The CDR3 DNA follows: TGTGCCAGCTCACCACCGGGAGGGACAGATACGCAGTATTTT. It is translated as CASSPPGGTDTQYF.

The chain joins TRBV5-4 to TRBJ1-1, with D uncertain. The CDR3 runs 13 residues. CDR1 and CDR2 (germline): SGHNT, YYREEE (reference sequence). Trimming removed 4 bases at V and 5 bases at J, with 12 bases between. The CDR3 loop reads CASSPSFGTEAFF. CDR3 DNA: TGTGCCAGCAGCCCCAGTTTCGGGACTGAAGCTTTCTTT.

The rearrangement joins TRBV14 to TRBJ2-5; 12 bases fit TRBD2. Looked up from germline, CDR1 is SGHDN and CDR2 is FVKESK. The CDR3 has 14 amino acids. Trimming removed 7 bases from V and 5 bases from J; junction bases left unmatched: 5. The CDR3: CASNTLAGGETQYF. The CDR3 DNA reads TGTGCCAGCAACACTCTAGCGGGGGGGGAGACCCAGTACTTC.

This clone has a handful of counts. This rearrangement joins TRBV2 to TRBJ1-2, with TRBD1 matching 10 bases. CDR3 size: 15 residues. CDR1 and CDR2 (germline): SNHLY, FYNNEI. Trimming cost V 1 base and J 5 bases; bases outside gene matches: 4. This CDR3 reads CASSEVGTGVYGYTF. CDR3 DNA: TGTGCCAGCAGTGAAGTCGGGACAGGGGTGTATGGCTACACCTTC.